The 15 T cell receptor beta chains below were found in one sample sequenced in a study of cytomegalovirus exposure and HLA in healthy donors. In the PCR, 60 Vbeta and 13 Jbeta primers were used. Measured with immunoSEQ multiplex PCR; TCRdb has only the in-frame clones, and not every one. The sample yields roughly 160,000 clones, over 70% seen once. Material for sequencing was PBMCs. These receptor sequences come from a woman in her forties or fifties in good health and CMV-seropositive.

The chain recombines TRBV6-1 with TRBJ2-3, with a tentative D call TRBD1 (5 bases). CDR3 length: 15 residues. V shed 6 bases and J shed 2 bases, with 15 bases lying between them. Looked up from germline, CDR1 is MNHNS and CDR2 is SASEGT. CDR3 amino acids: CASRSYQGTTDTQYF. The CDR3 nucleotides are TGTGCCAGCAGAAGTTACCAGGGCACCACAGATACGCAGTATTTT.

The chain has TRBV7-8 and TRBJ1-1; 7 positions agree with TRBD1. CDR1 and CDR2 (germline): SGHVS, FQNEAQ. This CDR3 spans 16 amino acids. J gave up 1 base and V 4 bases, and 9 bases lay outside the gene matches. The CDR3, as DNA: TGTGCCAGCAGCTCCATCCGGACAGGCGGGAACACTGAAGCTTTCTTT. Translating gives CASSSIRTGGNTEAFF.

This rearrangement joins TRBV11-2 to TRBJ2-5, with TRBD1 matching 9 bases. The V and J ends lost 1 base and 3 bases, in that order; junction bases with no gene match: 0. CDR3 length: 14 amino acids. Germline-derived CDR1 and CDR2 are SGHAT and FQNNGV. The CDR3 DNA follows: TGTGCCAGCAGCTTAGGGGACAGGGAAGAGACCCAGTACTTC. Translation gives CASSLGDREETQYF.

About this clone itself: A junction boundary mismatches the germline segment, possibly from a read error. V and J are TRBV7-9 and TRBJ2-7; D gene uncertain. From germline, CDR1 is SEHNR and CDR2 FQNEAQ (reference sequence). CDR3 size: 14 residues. CDR3 sequence reads: CSSSFDSSSYEQYF. The CDR3, as DNA: TGTTCCAGCAGCTTTGACTCAAGCTCCTACGAGCAGTACTTC.

This clone appeared a single time. This chain links TRBV5-1 with TRBJ1-2; TRBD1 is a possible D gene (5 bases). CDR1 and CDR2 from the germline V gene are SGHRS and YFSETQ. The ends were cut back, 0 bases at V and 4 bases at J, with 10 bases in the middle. This CDR3 is built from 14 residues. In DNA, the CDR3 is TGCGCCAGCAGCTTGGGACAGACCGCCTATGGCTACACCTTC. It codes for CASSLGQTAYGYTF.

Remarks on this clone: Other DNA variants within this sample encode the same CDR3. The chain combines TRBV6-6 with TRBJ2-5; D might be TRBD1 (6 bases). The germline V gene encodes CDR1 MNHNY and CDR2 SVGAGI (reference sequence). Trimming left V 6 bases short and J 1 base short, with 9 bases between. This CDR3 is 13 amino acids long. CDR3 region: CASRPGVQETQYF. The CDR3 DNA sequence: TGTGCCAGCAGACCAGGGGTCCAAGAGACCCAGTACTTC.

The chain combines TRBV5-4 with TRBJ1-2; 7 bases fit TRBD1. Germline loops: CDR1 SGHNT, CDR2 YYREEE (reference sequence). The CDR3 consists of 15 residues. V gave up 0 bases and J gave up 0 bases; unmatched junction bases: 2. As DNA, the CDR3 is TGTGCCAGCAGCTTGGGGGGACAGACTAACTATGGCTACACCTTC. It is translated as CASSLGGQTNYGYTF.

The V call is TRBV6-1, the J call TRBJ1-2; D is unclear. V lost 8 bases to trimming and J lost 4 bases, with 14 bases between them. CDR3 length: 13 amino acids. CDR1 is MNHNS, CDR2 SASEGT, per germline. The CDR3, as DNA: TGTGCCAGCTCCGTGGGCAGCCTCTATGGCTACACCTTC. It codes for CASSVGSLYGYTF.

The genes are TRBV2 and TRBJ2-7, with D possibly matching TRBD1 (6 bases). Germline V lookup: CDR1 SNHLY, CDR2 FYNNEI. This CDR3 has 15 residues. Trimming stripped 6 bases from V and 6 bases from J, with 21 bases between. The CDR3 DNA reads as TGTGCCAGCAGCGATCAGAGGGGGTTCCCCGCCGAGCAGTACTTC. Its translation: CASSDQRGFPAEQYF.

This clone has a single count. The J gene is TRBJ2-7, the V gene TRBV5-5; no firm D call. Germline loops: CDR1 SGHKS, CDR2 YYEKEE (reference sequence). The CDR3 has 14 residues. V was trimmed by 3 bases and J by 1 base, leaving 11 bases between them. The DNA for the CDR3 is TGTGCCAGCAGCTACCGGGTTAATTCCTACGAGCAGTACTTC. It yields the protein CASSYRVNSYEQYF.

This rearrangement joins TRBV27 to TRBJ1-2; a weak D match, TRBD1 (5 bases). V shed 5 bases and J shed 8 bases, with 21 bases lying between them. CDR1 and CDR2 from the germline V gene are MNHEY and SMNVEV (reference sequence). This CDR3 contains 15 residues. CDR3 protein: CASSPAGHLNGGYTF. For the CDR3, the DNA is TGTGCCAGCAGTCCAGCCGGACACCTAAACGGGGGCTACACCTTC.

J is TRBJ2-5 and V is TRBV5-1, with 13 bases lining up with TRBD2. The CDR3 spans 16 residues. V lost 4 bases and J lost 5; bases outside the gene matches: 8. Per germline, CDR1 SGHRS and CDR2 YFSETQ. The chain's CDR3 is CASSTTSGGAWETQYF. DNA of the CDR3: TGCGCCAGCAGCACTACTAGCGGGGGGGCCTGGGAGACCCAGTACTTC.

The chain joins TRBV30 to TRBJ1-5; D is ambiguous. CDR3 length equals 12 residues. Germline V gives CDR1 GTSNPN, CDR2 SVGIG (reference sequence). V was cut by 4 bases and J by 3 bases, with 7 bases left in between. CDR3 residues: CAWNVYNQPQHF. The CDR3 DNA follows: TGTGCCTGGAATGTATACAATCAGCCCCAGCATTTT.

The chain links TRBV7-2 to TRBJ1-2; weak D call: TRBD1 (6 bases). The V gene's germline CDR1 is SGHTA and CDR2 FQGNSA. This CDR3 is built from 15 residues. V was shortened by 4 bases and J by 5 bases, with 17 bases between the two germline ends. The CDR3 loop is CASSSAPGTNYGYTF. In DNA form, the CDR3 reads TGTGCCAGCAGCTCCGCCCCCGGGACAAATTATGGCTACACCTTC.

This chain links TRBV5-4 with TRBJ2-7, with D uncertain. The CDR3 extends over 15 amino acids. CDR1 is SGHNT and CDR2 is YYREEE in the germline V gene (reference sequence). The V and J ends lost 2 bases and 1 base respectively, with 13 bases between them. The CDR3 loop is CASSFGAGQSYEQYF. In DNA, the CDR3 is TGTGCCAGCAGCTTCGGCGCAGGTCAATCCTACGAGCAGTACTTC.